One and the same sample provided the 30 T cell receptor beta chains below, sequenced in a study of cytomegalovirus exposure and HLA in healthy donors. A multiplex PCR was run with 60 Vbeta primers and 13 Jbeta primers. Repertoires were generated with immunoSEQ multiplex PCR, while TCRdb's copy carries only in-frame clones and drops some. The top ten hold roughly 5.5% of the sample, which has under 250,000 clones, 82% seen once. The sample taken for sequencing was PBMCs. The receptors come from a man in his forties or fifties in good health and CMV-seropositive.

The V and J genes are TRBV11-2 and TRBJ2-2; unclear D gene. Germline loops: CDR1 SGHAT, CDR2 FQNNGV. The CDR3 loop spans 14 amino acids. The V end was cut by 3 bases, the J end by 3 bases, with 8 bases between. CDR3 amino acids: CASSFIRDTGELFF. DNA for the CDR3: TGTGCCAGCAGCTTTATCCGGGACACCGGGGAGCTGTTTTTT.

This clone was counted only a few times. The chain employs TRBV15 and TRBJ2-7, with 7 bases matching TRBD1. This CDR3 is 14 amino acids long. V lost 2 bases to trimming and J lost 2 bases; unmatched junction nucleotides: 3. Germline CDR1 LNHNV, CDR2 YYDKDF (reference sequence). CDR3 loop: CATSRRTGAYEQYV. CDR3 in DNA: TGTGCCACCAGCAGACGGACAGGCGCCTACGAGCAGTACGTC.

The chain combines TRBV30 with TRBJ1-1; weak D call: TRBD1 (5 bases). V lost 8 bases and J lost 5, with 21 bases in between. CDR3 size: 14 residues. CDR1 and CDR2 (germline): GTSNPN, SVGIG (reference sequence). CDR3 sequence reads: CALPGRRGGTEAFF. As DNA, the CDR3 is TGTGCCCTCCCCGGGCGAAGGGGTGGAACTGAAGCTTTCTTT. Full variable domain (remainder filled in from reference TRBV30 and TRBJ1-1): SQTIHQWPATLVQPVGSPLSLECTVEGTSNPNLYWYRQAAGRGLQLLFYSVGIGQISSEVPQNLSASRPQDRQFILSSKKLLLSDSGFYLCALPGRRGGTEAFFGQGTRLTVV.

The chain has TRBV14 and TRBJ2-1; D is undetermined. Germline values: CDR1 SGHDN, CDR2 FVKESK. V lost 1 base, J lost 5 bases, and 15 bases lay in between. The CDR3 runs 16 residues. CDR3 amino acids: CASSQVKFAENNEQFF. CDR3 DNA: TGTGCCAGCAGCCAAGTTAAGTTCGCAGAAAACAATGAGCAGTTCTTC.

CDR3 nucleotides: TGTGCCACCAGCACCTGGACTAGCGGGAGGTTGGGCGAGACCCAGTACTTC. This gives the protein CATSTWTSGRLGETQYF. The J gene is TRBJ2-5, the V gene TRBV15; TRBD2 matches 14 bases. This CDR3 region has 17 residues. Germline lookup yields CDR1 LNHNV and CDR2 YYDKDF (reference sequence). The V segment lost 4 bases and the J segment 5 bases; nucleotides outside the gene matches: 9. The full variable domain, completed using reference TRBV15 and TRBJ2-5, is DAMVIQNPRYQVTQFGKPVTLSCSQTLNHNVMYWYQQKSSQAPKLLFHYYDKDFNNEADTPDNFQSRRPNTSFCFLDIRSPGLGDTAMYLCATSTWTSGRLGETQYFGPGTRLLVL.

The V and J genes are TRBV7-2 and TRBJ1-1; 9 nucleotides align to TRBD1. The CDR3 consists of 15 residues. V shed 6 bases and J 1 base; nucleotides not matched to a gene: 6. CDR1 and CDR2 from the germline V gene are SGHTA and FQGNSA. CDR3 in DNA: TGTGCCAGCAGGGGACAGGGAGGAGGGAACACTGAAGCTTTCTTT. Protein: CASRGQGGGNTEAFF.

The V gene is TRBV7-8, the J gene TRBJ1-6; 9 bases fit TRBD1. CDR1 is SGHVS and CDR2 is FQNEAQ in the germline V gene. The CDR3 has 15 residues. J lost 7 bases, V lost 5 bases, and 6 bases had no gene match. The CDR3 is CASSMDRGYNSPLHF. The CDR3, as DNA: TGTGCCAGCAGCATGGACAGGGGCTACAATTCACCCCTCCACTTT. The full variable domain, with the rest looked up from reference TRBV7-8 and TRBJ1-6, is GAGVSQSPRYKVAKRGQDVALRCDPISGHVSLFWYQQALGQGPEFLTYFQNEAQLDKSGLPSDRFFAERPEGSVSTLKIQRTQQEDSAVYLCASSMDRGYNSPLHFGNGTRLTVT.

This rearrangement joins TRBV4-1 to TRBJ1-2; D is unresolved. Germline V gene sequence: CDR1 MGHRA, CDR2 YSYEKL. V shed 0 bases and J shed 6 bases, with 8 bases lying between them. CDR3 length: 13 residues. Here the CDR3 DNA reads TGCGCCAGCAGCCAAGAATACACAGATGGCTACACCTTC. Protein sequence: CASSQEYTDGYTF.

This chain uses TRBV27 with TRBJ2-1; 11 bases align to TRBD2. The CDR3 contains 16 residues. Germline V gene lookup returns CDR1 MNHEY and CDR2 SMNVEV (reference sequence). The ends lost 8 bases at V and 8 bases at J; junction bases unmatched: 14. The CDR3 here is CASAKRGLAEGDEQFF. CDR3 coding DNA: TGTGCCAGCGCGAAGCGGGGACTAGCGGAGGGGGATGAGCAGTTCTTC.

The chain joins TRBV6-4 to TRBJ2-1; TRBD2 aligns across 7 bases. The CDR3 loop spans 14 amino acids. Germline CDR1 and CDR2: MRHNA and SNTAGT. V lost 2 bases and J lost 7; bases outside the gene matches: 5. CDR3 sequence (DNA): TGTGCCAGCAGTGACGGGCGGGAGAGGAATGAGCAGTTCTTC. Protein product: CASSDGRERNEQFF.

This clone was counted a few times. V usage is TRBV11-3 and J usage is TRBJ2-3; 10 bases are a match to TRBD2. Germline CDR1 SGHNT, CDR2 YENEEA. CDR3 length equals 16 residues. V was clipped by 5 bases and J by 2 bases; unmatched bases: 7. The CDR3 nucleotides are TGTGCCAGCAGCCCTGGCCTAGCGGGGGTCACAGATACGCAGTATTTT. It yields the protein CASSPGLAGVTDTQYF.

The rearrangement uses TRBV6-5 and TRBJ2-2, with 8 bases matching TRBD2. Germline V gene data show CDR1 as MNHEY and CDR2 as SVGAGI. This CDR3 comprises 15 residues. V dropped 0 bases and J dropped 6; count of bases not matched to a gene: 3. CDR3 sequence: CASSYSERESGELFF. In DNA form, the CDR3 reads TGTGCCAGCAGTTACTCCGAGCGGGAGTCCGGGGAGCTGTTTTTT.

This clone has more than one count but fewer than ten. The chain joins TRBV7-9 to TRBJ2-3, with TRBD2 as a possible D gene (7 bases). This CDR3 spans 17 amino acids. CDR1 SEHNR and CDR2 FQNEAQ come from the germline V gene (reference sequence). The V gene lost 4 bases and the J gene lost 4 bases, with 21 bases spanning the gap. The CDR3 region is CASSSTGGGVGADTQYF. Here the CDR3 DNA reads TGTGCCAGCAGCTCCACGGGGGGCGGGGTGGGCGCAGATACGCAGTATTTT.

V is TRBV9 and J is TRBJ1-2; 7 nucleotides align to TRBD1. Germline-derived CDR1 and CDR2 are SGDLS and YYNGEE. The CDR3 runs 15 residues. Trimming cost V 4 bases and J 2 bases; bases outside gene matches: 8. CDR3 DNA: TGTGCCAGCAGCACCGGGACAGCCTTAAACTATGGCTACACCTTC. This gives the protein CASSTGTALNYGYTF.

Only one count was recorded for this clone. The chain uses TRBV6-1 and TRBJ2-7; D might be TRBD2 (5 bases). The CDR3 consists of 13 residues. Between the trimmed V and J ends, which lost 8 bases and 2 bases, there was a span of 13 bases. From germline, CDR1 is MNHNS and CDR2 SASEGT. CDR3 nucleotides: TGTGCCAGCGGCCCGGGCGGGCCCTACGAGCAGTACGTC. This encodes CASGPGGPYEQYV.

This clone has a single count. The gene calls are TRBV18 and TRBJ2-2, with 11 bases lining up with TRBD2. The CDR3 covers 18 residues. V was clipped by 4 bases and J by 0 bases; unmatched bases: 7. Germline V lookup: CDR1 KGHSH, CDR2 LQKENI. CDR3 region: CASSLLAGGTTNTGELFF. The CDR3 DNA reads as TGTGCCAGCTCACTTCTAGCGGGAGGCACGACGAACACCGGGGAGCTGTTTTTT. Drawing the rest from reference TRBV18 and TRBJ2-2, the complete variable domain is NAGVMQNPRHLVRRRGQEARLRCSPMKGHSHVYWYRQLPEEGLKFMVYLQKENIIDESGMPKERFSAEFPKEGPSILRIQQVVRGDSAAYFCASSLLAGGTTNTGELFFGEGSRLTVL.

The chain uses TRBV10-3 and TRBJ2-7; 8 nucleotides match TRBD2. Unmatched junction bases numbered 10, after V lost 3 bases and J lost 6 bases. This CDR3 comprises 15 residues. Germline V gene data show CDR1 as ENHRY and CDR2 as SYGVKD. The CDR3 DNA is TGTGCCATCAGTGACCCGGGACTAGTTCTTCTCGAGCAGTACTTC. This sequence encodes CAISDPGLVLLEQYF.

This clone was counted only a few times. V usage is TRBV6-1 and J usage is TRBJ1-2; 7 nucleotides match TRBD1. J was trimmed by 7 bases and V by 3 bases; bases with no gene match: 5. Germline assignment: CDR1 MNHNS and CDR2 SASEGT. The CDR3 is 13 amino acids. CDR3 region: CASSERGRSGYTF. CDR3 sequence (DNA): TGTGCCAGCAGTGAGAGGGGGCGGAGTGGCTACACCTTC.

This clone turned up a few times. The junction and the germline gene differ at one end; a read error may be behind it. The CDR3 coding sequence is TGTGCTAGCAGCTTAGCGGTCGGACTAGAGCATACGCAGTATTTT. It translates to CASSLAVGLEHTQYF. V gene TRBV7-7 combines with J gene TRBJ2-3, with TRBD2 matching 7 bases. Germline lookup yields CDR1 SSHAT and CDR2 FNYEAQ (reference sequence). This CDR3 spans 15 amino acids.

This clone showed up just once. The chain joins TRBV7-9 to TRBJ1-4, with 10 nucleotides matching TRBD1. The trim removed 1 base at V and 12 bases at J, leaving 11 bases unmatched. The CDR3 has 16 amino acids. Germline-derived CDR1 and CDR2 are SEHNR and FQNEAQ (reference sequence). The CDR3 DNA follows: TGTGCCAGCAGCTTAGGTTATGGGACAGGGGCCTACCAACTGTTTTTT. This translates into CASSLGYGTGAYQLFF.

The rearrangement joins TRBV4-1 to TRBJ1-5; tentatively, D is TRBD1 (5 bases). The germline gives CDR1 MGHRA, CDR2 YSYEKL. V lost 0 bases and J lost 3, with 15 bases in between. The CDR3 has 17 residues. The CDR3 nucleotides read TGCGCCAGCAGCCAAGAAGGGGACTCCCGGTACAATCAGCCCCAGCATTTT. Protein sequence: CASSQEGDSRYNQPQHF.

This chain connects TRBV19 to TRBJ2-1, with D perhaps matching TRBD2 (6 bases). Per the germline V gene, CDR1 is LNHDA and CDR2 is SQIVND (reference sequence). The CDR3 covers 15 residues. V was clipped by 5 bases and J by 0 bases, with 11 bases between them. The DNA of the CDR3 is TGTGCCAGTAGTTCCCCTAGCGACTCCTACAATGAGCAGTTCTTC. Translated: CASSSPSDSYNEQFF.

The chain couples TRBV2 to TRBJ2-7; 10 bases fit TRBD2. CDR3 size: 14 residues. The junction had 5 bases not matched to a gene; V was cut back by 4 bases and J by 5 bases. Looked up from germline, CDR1 is SNHLY and CDR2 is FYNNEI. For the CDR3, the DNA is TGTGCCAGCAGTGGGACGGGGACTAGCGACGAGCAGTACTTC. Protein product: CASSGTGTSDEQYF.

CDR3 nucleotide sequence: TGTGCCAGCAGCTCCTCCCCGAGACTAGCGGGAACCAATGAGCAGTTCTTC. It translates to CASSSSPRLAGTNEQFF. V is TRBV9 and J is TRBJ2-1, with 11 bases aligning to TRBD2. Trimming took 4 bases from V and 6 from J; bases not matched to a gene: 12. The CDR3 loop spans 17 amino acids. CDR1 and CDR2 from the germline V gene are SGDLS and YYNGEE.

This chain uses TRBV6-5 with TRBJ2-2; unclear D gene. The CDR3 runs 12 residues. Trimming left V 6 bases short and J 6 bases short, with 8 bases between. Germline CDR1 MNHEY, CDR2 SVGAGI. The CDR3 sequence: CASSQGAGELFF. In DNA, the CDR3 is TGTGCCAGCAGCCAAGGAGCCGGGGAGCTGTTTTTT.

The V gene is TRBV10-3, the J gene TRBJ2-7; 7 bases align to TRBD2. The CDR3 covers 13 residues. V gave up 8 bases and J gave up 1 base; unmatched junction bases: 5. Per the germline V gene, CDR1 is ENHRY and CDR2 is SYGVKD. The CDR3 region is CAISGRESYEQYF. CDR3 nucleotides: TGTGCCATCTCGGGGCGGGAGTCCTACGAGCAGTACTTC.

This chain uses TRBV9 with TRBJ2-6; D is unresolved. The V gene lost 0 bases and the J gene lost 2 bases, with 6 bases spanning the gap. The germline gives CDR1 SGDLS, CDR2 YYNGEE. The CDR3 is 15 residues long. Here the CDR3 reads CASSVVAAGANVLTF. The CDR3 DNA reads TGTGCCAGCAGCGTAGTGGCAGCTGGGGCCAACGTCCTGACTTTC.

The chain employs TRBV27 and TRBJ1-1; the match to TRBD1 covers 12 bases. V dropped 6 bases and J dropped 8; count of bases not matched to a gene: 10. The CDR3 runs to 15 residues. The V gene's germline CDR1 is MNHEY and CDR2 SMNVEV (reference sequence). The CDR3 loop is CASSGTGGRSGEAFF. CDR3 nucleotides: TGTGCCAGCAGCGGGACAGGGGGCCGTTCAGGGGAAGCTTTCTTT.

This rearrangement joins TRBV15 to TRBJ2-7; TRBD2 might be the D (5 bases). Germline V lookup: CDR1 LNHNV, CDR2 YYDKDF (reference sequence). Between the trimmed V and J ends, which lost 5 bases and 2 bases, there was a span of 16 bases. The CDR3 length is 15 residues. The CDR3 nucleotides are TGTGCCACCAGCCTTCGGGGTTCCCTTACCTACGAGCAGTACTTC. Its protein product is CATSLRGSLTYEQYF.

This chain connects TRBV11-2 to TRBJ1-2; a possible D gene is TRBD1 (5 bases). Per the germline V gene, CDR1 is SGHAT and CDR2 is FQNNGV. V gave up 5 bases and J gave up 8 bases, with 12 bases separating them. The CDR3 is 12 amino acids. The CDR3 DNA follows: TGTGCCAGCAGCCCCCAGGGAGGGGGCTACACCTTC. Protein sequence: CASSPQGGGYTF.